The T cell receptor (beta chain) under discussion was sequenced for a study of blood T cells in healthy people across ages. Notes on the study in general: Roughly linearly, TCR beta diversity per million T cells fell as age increased.

Details on this clonotype: Its target is unknown.

With a J-beta primer mix and a sample-barcoded 5' primer, a second PCR ran about 6 to 11 cycles. Each cDNA molecule, via a template-switch adaptor with 12 random nucleotides, was tagged. TCRdb used MiXCR to reprocess the 5' RACE reads, holding one entry per CDR3 protein. Of more than 800,000 distinct CDR3 sequences in the sample, about 30% were seen once. V lost 0 bases, J lost 0 bases, and 6 bases lay in between. Germline CDR1 SEHNR, CDR2 FQNEAQ (reference sequence). The CDR3 has 14 residues. The sample consisted of blood. The clonotype was recovered from a woman older than 75 in good health. This chain uses TRBV7-9 with TRBJ2-7; the D is unclear. Written as DNA, the CDR3 is TGTGCCAGCAGCTTAGCAGAACCCTCCTACGAGCAGTACTTC. This gives the protein CASSLAEPSYEQYF.